This TCR beta chain was documented in a study of identifying expanded T cells in peripheral blood. Germline CDR1 SEHNR, CDR2 FQNEAQ (reference sequence). The CDR3 totals 12 residues. V shed 3 bases, J shed 12 bases, and the junction held 4 bases outside the gene matches. Broader study findings: Across healthy donors, higher total template counts meant significantly greater approximately two-week count variance. Roughly 1.2 clones differed between technical replicates, versus approximately 16 and 19 over time.

With respect to this clone: Its antigen is undetermined.

Using immunoSEQ multiplex PCR, the repertoire was profiled, and TCRdb retains in-frame clones only, with some absent. The repertoire holds over 100,000 clones, with approximately 90% as singletons. The source material was blood. This receptor was taken from a person aged 18 to 75 in good health. The chain is built from TRBV7-9 and TRBJ2-1; TRBD1 matches at 8 bases. The CDR3 is CASSFQGARQFF. The CDR3 DNA follows: TGTGCCAGCAGCTTCCAGGGGGCGAGGCAGTTCTTC.